This section outlines one T cell receptor beta chain sequence together with its context. The target of this receptor is not known. No much larger clone is present one base from it, and per-base qualities are unavailable. The data originate from a study of regulatory and conventional T cells in RAG deficiency (TCRdb year 2017). Regarding the research as a whole: High-throughput TCR beta sequencing was used to compare the diversity and composition of the Treg, conventional CD4+ and CD8+ T cell repertoires of RAG-deficient patients with those of healthy controls.

On the study overall, not on this receptor specifically: Unique TCR beta sequences from Treg cells were approximately 100-fold fewer in Omenn syndrome and CID/AS patients than controls, versus about 9-fold for other subsets. RAG-deficient patients showed markedly lower Shannon entropy and higher Simpson indices than control T-cell subpopulations. Shorter CDR3 lengths were found in all patient T-cell subsets, and >85% Treg-Tconv repertoire overlap at nucleotide and amino acid level was observed in Omenn syndrome patients. Sorted CD25-high CD127-low cells from Omenn syndrome patients may represent peripherally activated cells rather than bona fide Treg cells. For some subjects, some analyses of T-cell subsets were not performed.

Before genomic DNA extraction, regulatory T cells were purified from blood as CD4+CD25-high CD127-low cells. Repertoire analyses used several healthy control donors as the comparison group. To prepare the library, the immunoSEQ multiplex PCR assay was applied. Rearranged TCR beta chain products were amplified from genomic DNA of sorted T-cell subsets and sequenced. As for how the authors treated the data: Shannon entropy and Simpson indices were used to measure how diverse the repertoire of productive TCR beta rearrangements was. Clonal expansion was assessed by the summed frequency of the 100 most abundant productive TCR beta clonotypes among total reads. The TRB repertoires were evaluated with a self-reactivity index based on amino acid usage at CDR3beta positions 6 and 7. Two-way ANOVA was used for repertoire analyses, while Student t or Mann-Whitney tests were used for flow cytometric analyses. TCRdb stores this immuneACCESS table with in-frame sequences only. Part of the clones is absent; in the studies checked, under half of the shortfall reflects unresolved V genes, and no reason is known for the rest. The D gene and trimming were derived from the DNA, and the V and J assignments and clone size from that table. The sample data list some 20,000 clones, and about 87% of these were observed just once. The ten largest clones take up more than 1.4% of the sample.

Based on the germline V gene, the CDR1 and CDR2 sequences are SNHLY and FYNNEI. Taken from cysteine to phenylalanine, the CDR3 has 19 residues. Only the CDR3 DNA is retained, 57 bases long and in frame from the first base. The V end gives up 8 bases and the J end 0 bases, leaving 18 bases in the junction not matched to a gene. The same sample was also used in a study of regulatory T cells. From that second study: The multiplex PCR relied on 52 forward TRBV primers and 13 reverse TRBJ primers, and amplification bias was corrected through assay-based and computational methods. In patients, repertoires had restricted unique TRB V-J pairs and skewed V and J gene usage, with regulatory T cells showing the most marked changes. The study compared T-cell receptor beta repertoires of sorted regulatory, conventional CD4+ and CD8+ T cells between CD3G-deficient patients and healthy controls. Peripheral blood mononuclear cells were isolated by Ficoll density separation. Rearranged TRB loci were amplified from genomic DNA by multiplex PCR within the immunoSEQ assay. An Illumina HiSeq platform was used to sequence the TRB amplicons. Custom algorithms error-filtered the raw sequences and aligned them to reference gene sequences, after which the immunoSEQ online tools were used for analysis. The frequencies of productive and nonproductive TRB rearrangements were evaluated among unique sequences as well as among total sequences. Prism software was used to run t tests, Mann-Whitney tests or two-way ANOVA for comparisons between groups.

This clonotype was obtained from a human donor in good health. Input material: Tregs sorted from blood. Here the chain combines TRBV2 and TRBJ1-5; TRBD1 lines up with 8 middle nucleotides. At the DNA level, the sequence is TGTGCCAGCCGGGAGGCTCCGGGACAGGACCGTTATAGCAATCAGCCCCAGCATTTT. This yields the protein CASREAPGQDRYSNQPQHF.